Given below is one T cell receptor beta chain in context. Its antigen is as yet unknown. V lost 5 bases, J lost 4 bases, and 14 bases lay in between. Germline V gene data show CDR1 as SEHNR and CDR2 as FQNEAQ (reference sequence). CDR3 size: 14 residues. This sample was taken from a study of cytomegalovirus exposure and HLA in healthy donors. Overall study: T cells numbering approximately 170 million yielded some 100 million unique TCR beta sequences in an earlier analysis.

Notes on the study in general: The majority of CMV-associated TCR beta chains were reported as apparently HLA-restricted in a later analysis.

13 Jbeta primers and 60 Vbeta primers were used for the PCR. Per the original data handling: In a later analysis, 8.5 million to 14 million of tens of millions of unique beta chains occurred in at least two donors. Clones were read by immunoSEQ multiplex PCR, and TCRdb kept only the in-frame ones, dropping some. V and J calls and clone size are given by that table; D and trimming were obtained from the DNA. The repertoire consists of 80,000 to 95,000 clones, with approximately 71% occurring once and the leading ten covering roughly a sixth. The rearrangement links TRBV7-9 to TRBJ1-2; TRBD1 might be the D (5 bases). This TCR came from a woman aged 18-29 years in good health and CMV-seropositive. The sequenced sample was PBMCs. CDR3 in amino acids: CASSLPGTIYGYTF. For the CDR3, the DNA is TGTGCCAGCAGCCTCCCCGGGACTATCTATGGCTACACCTTC.